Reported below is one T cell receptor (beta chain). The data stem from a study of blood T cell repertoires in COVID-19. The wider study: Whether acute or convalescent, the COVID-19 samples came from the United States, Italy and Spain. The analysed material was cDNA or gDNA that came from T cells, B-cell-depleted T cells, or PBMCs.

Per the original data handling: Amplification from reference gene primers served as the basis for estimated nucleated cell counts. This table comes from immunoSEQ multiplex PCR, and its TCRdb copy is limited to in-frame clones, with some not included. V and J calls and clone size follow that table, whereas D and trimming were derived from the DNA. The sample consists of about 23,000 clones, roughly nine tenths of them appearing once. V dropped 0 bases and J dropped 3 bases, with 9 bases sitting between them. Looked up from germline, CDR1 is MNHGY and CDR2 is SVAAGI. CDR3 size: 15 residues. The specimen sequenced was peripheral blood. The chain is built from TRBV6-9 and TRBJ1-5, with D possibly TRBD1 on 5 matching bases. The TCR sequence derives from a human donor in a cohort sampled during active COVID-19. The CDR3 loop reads CASSYSGGNNQPQHF. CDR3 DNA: TGTGCCAGCAGTTATTCGGGGGGTAACAATCAGCCCCAGCATTTT.